The 26 T cell receptor beta chains listed next were all sequenced from one sample in a study of CD4+ T cells in melanoma. TCRdb keeps only in-frame clones here, not all; method: immunoSEQ multiplex PCR. This table has some 150,000 clones, around 90% appearing once. Source of these receptors: a human donor with melanoma.

The genes are TRBV4-2 and TRBJ1-1, with D possibly TRBD1 on 5 matching bases. Trimming shortened V by 1 base and J by 1 base, and 16 bases separated the two germline ends. CDR1 is LGHNA and CDR2 is YNFKEQ in the germline V gene. The CDR3 extends over 17 amino acids. The CDR3, as DNA: TGTGCCAGCAGCCAAGCGAAGGGGTACATTGGGAACACTGAAGCTTTCTTT. Its protein product is CASSQAKGYIGNTEAFF.

The V and J genes are TRBV6-1 and TRBJ2-7; 13 bases agree with TRBD2. The CDR3 is 14 residues long. The J segment lost 5 bases and the V segment lost 6 bases, leaving 4 bases of the junction unmatched. Germline V gene lookup returns CDR1 MNHNS and CDR2 SASEGT. The CDR3 DNA reads TGTGCCAGCAGCGTCGGACTAGCGGGGGACGAGCAGTACTTC. This sequence encodes CASSVGLAGDEQYF.

This sequence joins TRBV21-1 and TRBJ2-3; the table gives TRBD1 as D, unverified against the DNA. TRBV21-1 is a pseudogene. This CDR3 spans 17 amino acids. CDR3 DNA sequence: TGTGCCAGCAGCAACGAAAGCAAAGTACAGGGTATAGATACGCAGTATTTT. Its protein is CASSNESKVQGIDTQYF.

Only a few counts were recorded for this clone. V and J are TRBV7-3 and TRBJ1-1; no definite D call. V gave up 4 bases and J gave up 4 bases, with 10 bases separating them. From germline, CDR1 is SGHTA and CDR2 FQGTGA. This CDR3 comprises 13 residues. The CDR3 here is CASSSSMGTEAFF. The CDR3 DNA follows: TGTGCCAGCAGCTCCTCCATGGGCACTGAAGCTTTCTTT.

The chain uses TRBV29-1 and TRBJ2-1; 8 bases fit TRBD1. CDR3 length: 13 residues. V shed 5 bases and J 7 bases; nucleotides not matched to a gene: 7. The germline CDR1 and CDR2 sequences are SQVTM and ANQGSEA. The DNA of the CDR3 is TGCAGCGTTCAAACCGGGACAGGAAATGAGCAGTTCTTC. Translated: CSVQTGTGNEQFF.

CDR3 loop: CASSQSGGSYEQYF. The CDR3 nucleotides read TGTGCCAGCAGCCAAAGCGGGGGCTCCTACGAGCAGTACTTC. The V call is TRBV7-3, the J call TRBJ2-7, with 8 nucleotides matching TRBD2. V dropped 5 bases and J dropped 0; count of bases not matched to a gene: 3. The CDR3 consists of 14 residues. In germline, CDR1 is SGHTA, CDR2 FQGTGA. Variable domain in full (rest from reference TRBV7-3 and TRBJ2-7): GAGVSQTPSNKVTEKGKYVELRCDPISGHTALYWYRQSLGQGPEFLIYFQGTGAADDSGLPNDRFFAVRPEGSVSTLKIQRTERGDSAVYLCASSQSGGSYEQYFGPGTRLTVT.

The chain joins TRBV5-4 to TRBJ1-4; D unclear. Germline V gives CDR1 SGHNT, CDR2 YYREEE (reference sequence). CDR3 size: 16 residues. The V and J ends lost 0 bases and 0 bases respectively, with 9 bases between them. The CDR3 DNA reads as TGTGCCAGCAGCTTGGGTTCGGGATCAACTAATGAAAAACTGTTTTTT. Translation: CASSLGSGSTNEKLFF.

The rearrangement joins TRBV28 to TRBJ1-5; D remains unclear. V was trimmed by 4 bases and J by 7 bases, leaving 11 bases between them. Germline V gene data show CDR1 as MDHEN and CDR2 as SYDVKM. CDR3 length equals 13 residues. The CDR3 DNA sequence: TGTGCCAGCAGTTGGGTACCGGGGCAGCCCCAGCATTTT. It is translated as CASSWVPGQPQHF. The variable domain in full, completed from reference TRBV28 and TRBJ1-5, reads DVKVTQSSRYLVKRTGEKVFLECVQDMDHENMFWYRQDPGLGLRLIYFSYDVKMKEKGDIPEGYSVSREKKERFSLILESASTNQTSMYLCASSWVPGQPQHFGDGTRLSIL.

The chain employs TRBV11-2 and TRBJ1-2, with a tentative D call TRBD1 (6 bases). V was pared by 5 bases and J by 7 bases, with 14 bases between. CDR3 length: 13 amino acids. Germline assignment: CDR1 SGHAT and CDR2 FQNNGV. CDR3 region: CASSQLRGIGYTF. The CDR3 nucleotides read TGTGCCAGCAGCCAGCTCAGGGGTATTGGCTACACCTTC. The complete variable domain, with remaining parts taken from reference TRBV11-2 and TRBJ1-2, reads EAGVAQSPRYKIIEKRQSVAFWCNPISGHATLYWYQQILGQGPKLLIQFQNNGVVDDSQLPKDRFSAERLKGVDSTLKIQPAKLEDSAVYLCASSQLRGIGYTFGSGTRLTVV.

The chain carries TRBV5-1 and TRBJ2-7, with 8 bases matching TRBD1. V gave up 2 bases and J gave up 2 bases; unmatched junction bases: 3. From germline, CDR1 is SGHRS and CDR2 YFSETQ. The CDR3 contains 14 residues. In nucleotides, the CDR3 is TGCGCCAGCAGCTTCGGGACAGGAGCCTACGAGCAGTACTTC. Protein: CASSFGTGAYEQYF.

V gene TRBV6-6 combines with J gene TRBJ2-3; 7 nucleotides agree with TRBD1. This CDR3 is 15 amino acids long. Trimming removed 6 bases from V and 2 bases from J; junction bases left unmatched: 8. Germline loops: CDR1 MNHNY, CDR2 SVGAGI (reference sequence). CDR3 nucleotide sequence: TGTGCCAGCAGGAAGGGACAGTCAATCACAGATACGCAGTATTTT. It is translated as CASRKGQSITDTQYF.

The V and J genes are TRBV10-1 and TRBJ2-1, with 9 bases fitting TRBD2. CDR1 and CDR2 (germline): WNHNN, SYGVQD (reference sequence). The J segment lost 0 bases and the V segment lost 6 bases, leaving 9 bases of the junction unmatched. The CDR3 runs to 17 residues. CDR3 sequence reads: CASSRAGGPSSYNEQFF. CDR3 coding DNA: TGCGCCAGCAGCAGAGCGGGGGGCCCAAGCTCCTACAATGAGCAGTTCTTC.

The chain links TRBV5-4 to TRBJ2-7; either TRBD1 or TRBD2 may supply D (5 bases each). Germline CDR1 reads SGHNT; CDR2 reads YYREEE (reference sequence). CDR3 length equals 12 residues. The germline V and J ends were trimmed by 0 bases and 6 bases, with 7 bases remaining between them. The CDR3, as DNA: TGTGCCAGCAGCTTGGAGGGGAGCGAGCAGTACTTC. Translated: CASSLEGSEQYF.

The chain links TRBV6-6 to TRBJ1-1, with TRBD1 identical over 8 bases. V was clipped by 5 bases and J by 6 bases; unmatched bases: 5. The CDR3 has 13 amino acids. The germline CDR1 and CDR2 sequences are MNHNY and SVGAGI (reference sequence). CDR3 amino acids: CASSPGQGAEAFF. For the CDR3, the DNA is TGTGCCAGCAGTCCCGGACAGGGCGCTGAAGCTTTCTTT.

The gene calls are TRBV5-1 and TRBJ2-3; TRBD2 agrees at 10 bases. V was clipped by 1 base and J by 6 bases; unmatched bases: 11. The germline V gene has CDR1 SGHRS and CDR2 YFSETQ. The CDR3 loop spans 17 amino acids. This chain's CDR3 is CASSLTLAGGASDTQYF. The CDR3, as DNA: TGCGCCAGCAGCTTGACGTTAGCGGGGGGAGCTTCGGATACGCAGTATTTT.

The chain combines TRBV5-1 with TRBJ2-1; D is unclear. This CDR3 comprises 16 residues. Looked up from germline, CDR1 is SGHRS and CDR2 is YFSETQ. The V end was cut by 0 bases, the J end by 0 bases, with 10 bases between. The CDR3 region is CASSLDSLSSYNEQFF. As DNA, the CDR3 is TGCGCCAGCAGCTTGGATTCGCTTAGCTCCTACAATGAGCAGTTCTTC.

This chain links TRBV5-1 with TRBJ2-1; TRBD2 matches 10 bases. This CDR3 is built from 15 residues. The ends lost 3 bases at V and 6 bases at J; junction bases unmatched: 6. Germline V gene data show CDR1 as SGHRS and CDR2 as YFSETQ. This CDR3 is CASSSSGGISNEQFF. CDR3 coding DNA: TGCGCCAGCAGCTCTAGCGGGGGTATTTCCAATGAGCAGTTCTTC.

The rearrangement links TRBV6-1 to TRBJ1-1; TRBD1 might be the D (6 bases). The length of the CDR3 is 12 residues. V gave up 6 bases and J gave up 5 bases, with 10 bases separating them. Looked up from germline, CDR1 is MNHNS and CDR2 is SASEGT. CDR3 region: CASSPTGTEAFF. For the CDR3, the DNA is TGTGCCAGCAGCCCGACAGGAACTGAAGCTTTCTTT.

The CDR3 sequence is CASSADRAETQYF. For the CDR3, the DNA is TGTGCCAGCAGCGCCGACAGGGCGGAGACCCAGTACTTC. V gene TRBV7-3 combines with J gene TRBJ2-5, with TRBD1 matching 7 bases. V gave up 5 bases and J gave up 5 bases; unmatched junction bases: 5. This CDR3 spans 13 amino acids. CDR1 is SGHTA and CDR2 is FQGTGA in the germline V gene.

The chain links TRBV7-2 to TRBJ2-1; D is uncertain. Germline CDR1 reads SGHTA; CDR2 reads FQGNSA. The CDR3 is 13 residues long. V was pared by 3 bases and J by 4 bases, with 7 bases between. The DNA for the CDR3 is TGTGCCAGCAGCTTTCGCCGATACAATGAGCAGTTCTTC. Residues: CASSFRRYNEQFF.

The J gene is TRBJ2-5, the V gene TRBV5-1; D uncertain. The V end was cut by 4 bases, the J end by 5 bases, with 12 bases between. The germline V gene encodes CDR1 SGHRS and CDR2 YFSETQ. The length of the CDR3 is 13 residues. The CDR3 DNA reads as TGCGCCAGCAGCCCTGGACCGGCGGAGACCCAGTACTTC. Translated, it gives CASSPGPAETQYF.

The CDR3 is CASSLLGSTTEETQYF. Written as DNA, the CDR3 is TGTGCCAGCAGCTTACTGGGCTCGACAACCGAAGAGACCCAGTACTTC. The gene calls are TRBV7-9 and TRBJ2-5; D ambiguous. Germline V gene lookup returns CDR1 SEHNR and CDR2 FQNEAQ (reference sequence). The length of the CDR3 is 16 residues. V lost 2 bases and J lost 3, with 16 bases in between.

The chain combines TRBV6-1 with TRBJ2-2, with D possibly being TRBD1 or TRBD2 (5 bases each). The CDR3 spans 15 residues. Per germline, CDR1 MNHNS and CDR2 SASEGT. The V end lost 10 bases, the J end lost 5 bases, and 20 bases lay between the germline ends. The CDR3 protein is CATTGLGARTGELFF. The CDR3 nucleotides read TGTGCCACCACCGGACTCGGGGCAAGGACCGGGGAGCTGTTTTTT.

The J gene is TRBJ1-2, the V gene TRBV9; D not certain. The CDR3 length is 15 residues. V was shortened by 0 bases and J by 4 bases, with 13 bases between the two germline ends. The germline V gene has CDR1 SGDLS and CDR2 YYNGEE. The CDR3 DNA reads TGTGCCAGCAGCGTAGTCTCCCGGATACCCTATGGCTACACCTTC. Amino acid sequence: CASSVVSRIPYGYTF.

The chain links TRBV2 to TRBJ2-5; TRBD2 agrees at 7 bases. The CDR3 has 12 residues. Losses at the gene ends were 10 bases for V and 4 bases for J; bases not matched to a gene: 6. The germline gives CDR1 SNHLY, CDR2 FYNNEI. Written as DNA, the CDR3 is TGTGCCACTCAGAGGACTAGAGAGACCCAGTACTTC. Translating it yields CATQRTRETQYF.

The chain couples TRBV6-5 to TRBJ1-3, with a weak D call TRBD1 (5 bases). Germline values: CDR1 MNHEY, CDR2 SVGAGI. V was shortened by 2 bases and J by 2 bases, with 10 bases between the two germline ends. The CDR3 has 15 residues. The CDR3 region has the DNA TGTGCCAGCAGTTACGACAGTCGGACTGGAAACACCATATATTTT. This gives the protein CASSYDSRTGNTIYF.